The next 30 T cell receptor beta chains were all read from a single sample in a study of T cells in Graves' hyperthyroidism and ophthalmopathy. What was amplified from RNA transcripts were TCR beta CDR3 regions. A first-round RT-PCR of the TCR CDR3 used the HTBI primer set. In TCRdb, the multiplex PCR reads were re-called with MiXCR into one record per CDR3 protein. In the table there are about 640,000 distinct CDR3 sequences, 20% to 25% of which are singletons. The specimen was blood. Every receptor here comes from a young man with Graves' ophthalmopathy.

This chain joins TRBV20-1 and TRBJ2-1, with 10 bases matching TRBD2. Trimming took 3 bases from V and 8 from J; bases not matched to a gene: 7. The CDR3 contains 14 residues. CDR1 and CDR2 (germline): DFQATT, SNEGSKA (reference sequence). The CDR3 reads CSARSSGSRYEQFF. The CDR3 coding sequence is TGCAGTGCTAGGTCTAGCGGGAGCCGGTATGAGCAGTTCTTC.

This clonotype was seen a handful of times. The chain joins TRBV3-1 to TRBJ1-3; unclear D gene. Germline-derived CDR1 and CDR2 are LGHDT and YNNKEL (reference sequence). V was pared by 8 bases and J by 4 bases, with 6 bases between. The CDR3 sequence is 11 residues long. CDR3 DNA: TGTGCCAGCGATGGGGGAAACACCATATATTTT. Translating it yields CASDGGNTIYF.

The chain couples TRBV2 to TRBJ2-2; D tentatively reads TRBD1 or TRBD2 (5 bases each). V was clipped by 8 bases and J by 4 bases, with 14 bases between them. The CDR3 has 14 amino acids. CDR1 is SNHLY, CDR2 FYNNEI, per germline. The CDR3 region is CASATGDGTGELFF. For the CDR3, the DNA is TGTGCCAGCGCGACCGGGGACGGCACCGGGGAGCTGTTTTTT.

The chain recombines TRBV29-1 with TRBJ2-1; possibly TRBD2 for D (7 bases). Germline CDR1 is SQVTM and CDR2 is ANQGSEA. The CDR3 runs to 12 residues. V lost 1 base and J 10 bases, leaving 11 bases between the germline ends. The CDR3 DNA reads TGCAGCGTTGAAGGGCGGGGGCGGGAGCAGTTCTTC. It translates to CSVEGRGREQFF.

Comment on this clonotype: With a much larger clone just one base away, this may be a read error. The V call is TRBV28, the J call TRBJ2-5, with a weak D call TRBD2 (5 bases). The germline V gene has CDR1 MDHEN and CDR2 SYDVKM. The V end lost 3 bases, the J end lost 4 bases, and 18 bases lay between the germline ends. This CDR3 contains 16 residues. The chain's CDR3 is CASSLHAGIGAETQYF. In nucleotides, the CDR3 is TGTGCCAGCAGTTTGCATGCCGGGATAGGCGCAGAGACCCAGTACTTC.

This clonotype was seen repeatedly, ten times or more. The chain links TRBV3-1 to TRBJ2-7; TRBD2 agrees at 10 bases. The CDR3 loop spans 16 amino acids. Germline assignment: CDR1 LGHDT and CDR2 YNNKEL (reference sequence). Trimming removed 4 bases from V and 0 bases from J; junction bases left unmatched: 6. CDR3 coding DNA: TGTGCCAGCAGCCCAAGGACTAGCGGAGGCTCCTACGAGCAGTACTTC. Protein product: CASSPRTSGGSYEQYF.

Ten or more counts support this clonotype. The J gene is TRBJ2-1, the V gene TRBV5-1; tentatively, D is TRBD1 (5 bases). Trimming cost V 0 bases and J 8 bases, with 12 bases left between them. The CDR3 extends over 14 amino acids. Germline CDR1 and CDR2: SGHRS and YFSETQ. The CDR3, as DNA: TGCGCCAGCAGCTTGGCCCCAGGGTCCTATGAGCAGTTCTTC. Encoded protein: CASSLAPGSYEQFF.

V usage is TRBV6-1 and J usage is TRBJ2-7; no definite D call. V was shortened by 4 bases and J by 3 bases, with 7 bases between the two germline ends. Germline assignment: CDR1 MNHNS and CDR2 SASEGT. The CDR3 is 12 residues long. CDR3 amino acids: CASSGRNYEQYF. The CDR3 DNA reads as TGTGCCAGCAGTGGACGGAACTACGAGCAGTACTTC.

The table lists this clonotype with a few counts. This chain links TRBV7-9 with TRBJ1-3, with 7 bases that match TRBD1. This CDR3 has 15 amino acids. Germline V gives CDR1 SEHNR, CDR2 FQNEAQ (reference sequence). The junction had 7 bases not matched to a gene; V was cut back by 4 bases and J by 4 bases. CDR3: CASSSGQNRGNTIYF. The CDR3 nucleotides read TGTGCCAGCAGCTCGGGACAGAACCGGGGAAACACCATATATTTT.

The V gene is TRBV6-2 or TRBV6-3, the J gene TRBJ2-1, with 9 bases lining up with TRBD2. Trimming took 4 bases from V and 6 from J; bases not matched to a gene: 10. Germline V gene lookup returns CDR1 MNHEY and CDR2 SVGEGT. The CDR3 sequence is 16 residues long. The DNA of the CDR3 is TGTGCCAGCAGTTCCCTACTAGCGGGTTTTGGCAATGAGCAGTTCTTC. Its protein product is CASSSLLAGFGNEQFF.

The table lists this clonotype with a few counts. Since a much larger clone is just one base distant, this may be a read error. V and J are TRBV4-2 and TRBJ2-6, with no clear D. The CDR3 extends over 15 amino acids. In germline, CDR1 is LGHNA, CDR2 YNFKEQ. V was pared by 0 bases and J by 2 bases, with 5 bases between. CDR3 in DNA: TGTGCCAGCAGCCAAGACAGCGCTGGGGCCAACGTCCTGACTTTC. It is translated as CASSQDSAGANVLTF.

The V call is TRBV7-2, the J call TRBJ2-2; D gene ambiguous. The V end was cut by 3 bases, the J end by 6 bases, with 5 bases between. From germline, CDR1 is SGHTA and CDR2 FQGNSA. The CDR3 sequence is 12 residues long. The chain's CDR3 is CASSFASGELFF. The CDR3 DNA follows: TGTGCCAGCAGCTTCGCCTCCGGGGAGCTGTTTTTT.

This clonotype was observed many times. The V gene is TRBV2, the J gene TRBJ1-1; TRBD1 aligns across 7 bases. The V gene end was trimmed by 6 bases and the J gene end by 4 bases; junction bases not matched to a gene: 8. Germline V gene lookup returns CDR1 SNHLY and CDR2 FYNNEI. This CDR3 region has 14 residues. The DNA for the CDR3 is TGTGCCAGCAGGGGGGACAGAGGCGGCACTGAAGCTTTCTTT. Residues: CASRGDRGGTEAFF.

The rearrangement joins TRBV5-1 to TRBJ2-2; perhaps TRBD1 as D (6 bases). The CDR3 is 16 amino acids. Per the germline V gene, CDR1 is SGHRS and CDR2 is YFSETQ. V shed 0 bases and J shed 4 bases, with 13 bases lying between them. DNA of the CDR3: TGCGCCAGCAGCTTGGCCAGTCAGGGGAGCACCGGGGAGCTGTTTTTT. Translated, it gives CASSLASQGSTGELFF.

The J gene is TRBJ1-5, the V gene TRBV6-2 or TRBV6-3, with unresolved D. Per germline, CDR1 MNHEY and CDR2 SVGEGT. Trimming pared 6 bases from V and 2 bases from J, leaving 11 bases between. There are 14 residues in the CDR3. The CDR3 sequence is CASSPSIGNQPQHF. The CDR3 coding sequence is TGTGCCAGCAGCCCCTCGATTGGCAATCAGCCCCAGCATTTT.

The J gene is TRBJ2-5, the V gene TRBV24-1; no reliable D call. Per germline, CDR1 KGHDR and CDR2 SFDVKD. This CDR3 spans 14 amino acids. Trimming shortened V by 5 bases and J by 2 bases, and 11 bases separated the two germline ends. The CDR3 loop is CATSVRRQQETQYF. As DNA, the CDR3 is TGTGCCACCAGTGTAAGACGTCAACAAGAGACCCAGTACTTC.

This clonotype was picked up many times. The chain is built from TRBV2 and TRBJ1-2; D remains ambiguous. CDR3 length: 13 amino acids. Germline loops: CDR1 SNHLY, CDR2 FYNNEI. Trimming took off 2 bases at V and 4 bases at J, with 8 bases between the two ends. In nucleotides, the CDR3 is TGTGCCAGCAGTGAACGGGCGCTCTATGGCTACACCTTC. Translation gives CASSERALYGYTF.

Worth noting for this clonotype: Being one base from a much bigger clone, this may be a read error. A read error is likely, as this CDR3 ends without the conserved phenylalanine or tryptophan. This chain uses TRBV10-3 with TRBJ2-7; 8 bases line up with TRBD2. The germline V gene encodes CDR1 ENHRY and CDR2 SYGVKD. The junction had 23 bases not matched to a gene; V was cut back by 6 bases and J by 4 bases. The CDR3 extends over 19 amino acids. The CDR3 spells CAIRAGSAGETPGGYEQYL. Here the CDR3 DNA reads TGTGCCATCAGGGCCGGGTCAGCGGGAGAGACGCCTGGAGGTTACGAGCAGTACCTC.

This clonotype was detected a few times. The genes are TRBV28 and TRBJ2-2, with 8 bases identical to TRBD2. The length of the CDR3 is 14 residues. The V segment lost 8 bases and the J segment 7 bases; nucleotides outside the gene matches: 9. Germline-derived CDR1 and CDR2 are MDHEN and SYDVKM. CDR3 sequence: CASSSGSKDGELFF. In nucleotides, the CDR3 is TGTGCCAGCTCCAGCGGGAGTAAAGACGGGGAGCTGTTTTTT.

This chain uses TRBV20-1 with TRBJ1-5; D remains unclear. The CDR3 covers 14 residues. The germline V gene encodes CDR1 DFQATT and CDR2 SNEGSKA (reference sequence). With 4 bases removed from V and 0 bases from J, the gap between germline ends came to 10 bases. The CDR3, as DNA: TGCAGTGCTACCAGGATTGATAGCAATCAGCCCCAGCATTTT. Translated: CSATRIDSNQPQHF.

The chain has TRBV5-1 and TRBJ2-7, with D tentatively TRBD2 (6 bases). The CDR3 consists of 11 residues. Germline CDR1 is SGHRS and CDR2 is YFSETQ. V shed 5 bases and J shed 5 bases, with 8 bases lying between them. The CDR3 nucleotides read TGCGCCAGCAGGGAGGGAAACGAGCAGTACTTC. It translates to CASREGNEQYF.

The CDR3 DNA follows: TGTGCCAGCAGTGCGTCTGAGGAAAAAAACATTCAGTACTTC. Translated, it gives CASSASEEKNIQYF. The rearrangement uses TRBV6-1 and TRBJ2-4; no clear D gene. This CDR3 region has 14 residues. V was pared by 4 bases and J by 4 bases, with 11 bases between. The germline V gene has CDR1 MNHNS and CDR2 SASEGT.

The chain employs TRBV18 and TRBJ2-6; D is uncertain. Germline CDR1 reads KGHSH; CDR2 reads LQKENI. V lost 3 bases to trimming and J lost 0 bases, with 9 bases between them. The CDR3 length is 16 residues. The chain's CDR3 is CASSPRSGSGANVLTF. The CDR3 nucleotides are TGTGCCAGCTCACCCCGGTCAGGCTCTGGGGCCAACGTCCTGACTTTC.

This chain links TRBV6-1 with TRBJ2-2; 9 nucleotides agree with TRBD1. Germline CDR1 MNHNS, CDR2 SASEGT. Trimming cost V 2 bases and J 5 bases; bases outside gene matches: 6. This CDR3 is built from 16 residues. The CDR3 coding sequence is TGTGCCAGCAGTGAAAAAATCGACAGGGGGACCGGGGAGCTGTTTTTT. It yields the protein CASSEKIDRGTGELFF.

The V and J genes are TRBV4-1 and TRBJ2-2; no definite D call. This CDR3 region has 15 residues. CDR1 and CDR2 (germline): MGHRA, YSYEKL. The germline V and J ends were trimmed by 0 bases and 0 bases, with 5 bases remaining between them. The CDR3 protein is CASSQDPPNTGELFF. DNA for the CDR3: TGCGCCAGCAGCCAAGATCCTCCGAACACCGGGGAGCTGTTTTTT.

To note about this clonotype: Sequence at one end of the junction differs from germline and may be a read error. The chain is built from TRBV6-1 and TRBJ1-5; D is unresolved. The CDR3 totals 13 residues. The germline CDR1 and CDR2 sequences are MNHNS and SASEGT. CDR3 bases: TGTGCCAGCAGGGAAGCAGGCTATCAGCCCCAACATTTT. Protein sequence: CASREAGYQPQHF.

This clonotype was seen at least ten times. The chain is built from TRBV28 and TRBJ2-3; TRBD1 aligns across 8 bases. Germline CDR1 reads MDHEN; CDR2 reads SYDVKM. J was trimmed by 1 base and V by 8 bases; bases with no gene match: 5. This CDR3 comprises 14 residues. In DNA, the CDR3 is TGTGCCAGCGGGGCGACAGGGGGCACAGATACGCAGTATTTT. It is translated as CASGATGGTDTQYF.

The sample holds many counts of this clonotype. The rearrangement joins TRBV18 to TRBJ1-5; D remains unclear. V was cut by 5 bases and J by 5 bases, with 10 bases left in between. Germline CDR1 and CDR2: KGHSH and LQKENI. The CDR3 loop spans 13 amino acids. The CDR3 DNA follows: TGTGCCAGCTCAGGAGGAAAACATCAGCCCCAGCATTTT. It yields the protein CASSGGKHQPQHF.

The chain couples TRBV6-9 to TRBJ2-1, with D possibly TRBD1 on 5 matching bases. This CDR3 is 14 amino acids long. V was shortened by 3 bases and J by 8 bases, with 14 bases between the two germline ends. Germline CDR1 is MNHGY and CDR2 is SVAAGI. In DNA form, the CDR3 reads TGTGCCAGCAGTTACACCAGGGCAGGAGATGAGCAGTTCTTC. It yields the protein CASSYTRAGDEQFF.

This clonotype has at least ten counts. The rearrangement uses TRBV7-9 and TRBJ1-1; TRBD1 matches at 11 bases. V was clipped by 5 bases and J by 4 bases; unmatched bases: 6. Germline values: CDR1 SEHNR, CDR2 FQNEAQ (reference sequence). The CDR3 has 15 amino acids. CDR3 sequence reads: CASSRLGTGGTEAFF. The CDR3 DNA is TGTGCCAGCAGCCGTTTAGGGACAGGGGGCACTGAAGCTTTCTTT. Full variable domain (outside the CDR3, taken from reference TRBV7-9 and TRBJ1-1): DTGVSQNPRHKITKRGQNVTFRCDPISEHNRLYWYRQTLGQGPEFLTYFQNEAQLEKSRLLSDRFSAERPKGSFSTLEIQRTEQGDSAMYLCASSRLGTGGTEAFFGQGTRLTVV.